These 15 T cell receptor beta chains were sequenced from one sample in a study of blood T cell repertoires in COVID-19. The table came from immunoSEQ multiplex PCR; TCRdb's copy has only in-frame clones and leaves some out. The table records about 110,000 clones, 82% of them present only once. What was sequenced was peripheral blood. These receptors were obtained from a woman between 55 and 75 years old with acute or convalescent COVID-19.

This CDR3 reads CASSFDFPKHNEQFF. DNA of the CDR3: TGCGCCAGCAGCTTTGATTTCCCGAAGCACAATGAGCAGTTCTTC. The chain links TRBV5-1 to TRBJ2-1; D gene uncertain. V lost 2 bases, J lost 5 bases, and 14 bases lay in between. The CDR3 spans 15 residues. In germline, CDR1 is SGHRS, CDR2 YFSETQ.

The chain employs TRBV4-1 and TRBJ2-1; D is unclear. Trimming stripped 3 bases from V and 0 bases from J, with 9 bases between. The germline V gene encodes CDR1 MGHRA and CDR2 YSYEKL. This CDR3 has 15 amino acids. The CDR3, as DNA: TGCGCCAGCAGCCAGATTTTCAGCTCCTACAATGAGCAGTTCTTC. Its protein product is CASSQIFSSYNEQFF.

The chain combines TRBV6-6 with TRBJ1-5, with a possible D match to TRBD1 (6 bases). This CDR3 comprises 13 residues. CDR1 and CDR2 from the germline V gene are MNHNY and SVGAGI (reference sequence). Trimming shortened V by 7 bases and J by 5 bases, and 12 bases separated the two germline ends. The CDR3 DNA follows: TGTGCCAGCACTACAGGGTTCGATCAGCCCCAGCATTTT. Its translation: CASTTGFDQPQHF.

This chain joins TRBV13 and TRBJ2-3; D might be TRBD2 (5 bases). CDR1 and CDR2 from the germline V gene are PRHDT and FYEKMQ (reference sequence). This CDR3 contains 15 residues. Trimming stripped 8 bases from V and 3 bases from J, with 18 bases between. The CDR3 DNA follows: TGTGCCAGCGGGCCAGGAGGCAGATTAACAGATACGCAGTATTTT. The encoded protein is CASGPGGRLTDTQYF.

The rearrangement uses TRBV4-1 and TRBJ1-3; 9 bases match TRBD1. J lost 4 bases, V lost 4 bases, and 14 bases had no gene match. CDR1 MGHRA and CDR2 YSYEKL come from the germline V gene. The CDR3 has 18 residues. The CDR3: CASSLVGQGIGPGNTIYF. The CDR3 coding sequence is TGCGCCAGCAGCCTAGTGGGACAGGGTATCGGTCCGGGAAACACCATATATTTT.

In DNA, the CDR3 is TGCGCCAGCAGCCAAGATGGTACTAGCGGGGTTGGTGCAGATACGCAGTATTTT. It yields the protein CASSQDGTSGVGADTQYF. The chain employs TRBV4-3 and TRBJ2-3; 10 nucleotides line up with TRBD2. J gave up 4 bases and V 0 bases, and 10 bases lay outside the gene matches. The germline V gene has CDR1 LGHNA and CDR2 YSLEER. The CDR3 totals 18 residues.

The chain has TRBV19 and TRBJ2-5; tentatively, D is TRBD1 (5 bases). There are 11 residues in the CDR3. Germline-derived CDR1 and CDR2 are LNHDA and SQIVND (reference sequence). The V gene lost 5 bases and the J gene lost 7 bases, with 8 bases spanning the gap. DNA of the CDR3: TGTGCCAGTAGTGCTCAGGGGACCCAGTACTTC. The encoded protein is CASSAQGTQYF. Combining the CDR3 with reference TRBV19 and TRBJ2-5 gives the whole variable domain DGGITQSPKYLFRKEGQNVTLSCEQNLNHDAMYWYRQDPGQGLRLIYYSQIVNDFQKGDIAEGYSVSREKKESFPLTVTSAQKNPTAFYLCASSAQGTQYFGPGTRLLVL.

The chain recombines TRBV11-3 with TRBJ1-6; D unclear. V was pared by 5 bases and J by 6 bases, with 11 bases between. CDR1 and CDR2 from the germline V gene are SGHNT and YENEEA. The CDR3 length is 14 residues. The CDR3 protein is CASSPGGINSPLHF. The CDR3 bases are TGTGCCAGCAGCCCCGGAGGAATTAATTCACCCCTCCACTTT.

V is TRBV7-3 and J is TRBJ2-3; unclear D gene. The CDR3 spans 14 residues. Germline V gene sequence: CDR1 SGHTA, CDR2 FQGTGA. V was clipped by 5 bases and J by 1 base, with 10 bases between them. CDR3 nucleotide sequence: TGTGCCAGCAGCCCAGATACCGGCACAGATACGCAGTATTTT. Residues: CASSPDTGTDTQYF.

The chain employs TRBV6-5 and TRBJ1-4; D is possibly TRBD1 (5 bases). The CDR3 sequence is 15 residues long. V lost 0 bases and J 2 bases, leaving 7 bases between the germline ends. CDR1 MNHEY and CDR2 SVGAGI come from the germline V gene. CDR3 DNA: TGTGCCAGCAGTTACTCGGGGCCTACTAATGAAAAACTGTTTTTT. Residues: CASSYSGPTNEKLFF.

V usage is TRBV29-1 and J usage is TRBJ2-3, with D possibly matching TRBD1 (6 bases). Germline CDR1 is SQVTM and CDR2 is ANQGSEA. V was shortened by 8 bases and J by 5 bases, with 11 bases between the two germline ends. The CDR3 totals 11 residues. The CDR3 protein is CSHNREDTQYF. CDR3 DNA: TGCAGCCACAACAGGGAAGATACGCAGTATTTT.

The chain joins TRBV27 to TRBJ2-7; possible D gene TRBD2, 6 bases. Germline assignment: CDR1 MNHEY and CDR2 SMNVEV (reference sequence). The V end lost 4 bases, the J end lost 2 bases, and 12 bases lay between the germline ends. The CDR3 has 14 residues. CDR3 bases: TGTGCCAGCAGTTGGGGGACGGGGGCCTACGAGCAGTACTTC. This codes for CASSWGTGAYEQYF.

The table lists this clone with a count of one. This chain connects TRBV4-2 to TRBJ1-5; D remains ambiguous. Germline CDR1 reads LGHNA; CDR2 reads YNFKEQ. CDR3 size: 13 residues. The V and J ends lost 1 base and 8 bases respectively, with 9 bases between them. This CDR3 reads CASSQAPSEPQHF. The CDR3 bases are TGTGCCAGCAGCCAAGCTCCCTCCGAGCCCCAGCATTTT.

This clone appeared once. This chain joins TRBV30 and TRBJ1-2, with D possibly matching TRBD1 (5 bases). The length of the CDR3 is 14 residues. The V gene's germline CDR1 is GTSNPN and CDR2 SVGIG (reference sequence). The V end was cut by 2 bases, the J end by 4 bases, with 14 bases between. CDR3 protein: CAWSKMTASYGYTF. The DNA of the CDR3 is TGTGCCTGGAGTAAGATGACAGCTTCCTATGGCTACACCTTC. The full variable domain, with the rest looked up from reference TRBV30 and TRBJ1-2, is SQTIHQWPATLVQPVGSPLSLECTVEGTSNPNLYWYRQAAGRGLQLLFYSVGIGQISSEVPQNLSASRPQDRQFILSSKKLLLSDSGFYLCAWSKMTASYGYTFGSGTRLTVV.

This clone was seen only a few times. The rearrangement links TRBV4-3 to TRBJ2-7; possible D gene TRBD1, 5 bases. The CDR3 extends over 12 amino acids. The germline V gene encodes CDR1 LGHNA and CDR2 YSLEER. V was clipped by 0 bases and J by 12 bases, with 12 bases between them. The chain's CDR3 is CASSQDGARRYF. The CDR3 DNA follows: TGCGCCAGCAGCCAAGATGGGGCCCGAAGGTACTTC.